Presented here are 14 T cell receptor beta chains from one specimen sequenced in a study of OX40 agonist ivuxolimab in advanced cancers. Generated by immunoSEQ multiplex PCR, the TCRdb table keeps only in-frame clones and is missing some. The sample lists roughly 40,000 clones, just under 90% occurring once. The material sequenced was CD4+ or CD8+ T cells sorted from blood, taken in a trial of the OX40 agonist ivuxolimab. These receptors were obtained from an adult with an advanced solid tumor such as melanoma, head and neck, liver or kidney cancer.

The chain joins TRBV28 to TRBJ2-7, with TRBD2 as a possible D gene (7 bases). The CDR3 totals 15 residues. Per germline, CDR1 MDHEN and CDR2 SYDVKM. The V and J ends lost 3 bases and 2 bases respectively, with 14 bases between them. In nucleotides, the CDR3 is TGTGCCAGCAGTTTGGGGGGGGCGAGGCCCTACGAGCAGTACTTC. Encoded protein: CASSLGGARPYEQYF.

CDR3 sequence: CASSYGQVAYGYTF. The CDR3 region has the DNA TGTGCCAGCAGTTACGGACAGGTAGCCTATGGCTACACCTTC. This chain joins TRBV28 and TRBJ1-2, with TRBD1 identical over 7 bases. V was pared by 4 bases and J by 4 bases, with 6 bases of the junction left unmatched. This CDR3 spans 14 amino acids. The germline V gene has CDR1 MDHEN and CDR2 SYDVKM.

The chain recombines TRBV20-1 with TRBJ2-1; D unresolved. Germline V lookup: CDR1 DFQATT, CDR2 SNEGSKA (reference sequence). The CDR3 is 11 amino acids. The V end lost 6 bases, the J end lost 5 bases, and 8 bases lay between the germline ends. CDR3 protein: CSARHHNEQFF. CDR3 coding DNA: TGCAGTGCCAGACACCACAATGAGCAGTTCTTC.

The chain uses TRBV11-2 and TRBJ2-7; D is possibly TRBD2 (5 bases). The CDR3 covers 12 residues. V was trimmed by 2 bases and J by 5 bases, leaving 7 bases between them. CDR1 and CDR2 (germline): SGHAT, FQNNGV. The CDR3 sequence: CASSLSRDEQYF. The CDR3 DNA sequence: TGTGCCAGCAGCTTATCGAGGGACGAGCAGTACTTC.

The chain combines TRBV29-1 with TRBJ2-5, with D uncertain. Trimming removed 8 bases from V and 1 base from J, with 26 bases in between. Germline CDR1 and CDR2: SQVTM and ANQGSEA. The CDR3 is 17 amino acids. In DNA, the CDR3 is TGCAGCCACGTACCCGTAAGACCTCAAGATTTCCAAGAGACCCAGTACTTC. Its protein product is CSHVPVRPQDFQETQYF.

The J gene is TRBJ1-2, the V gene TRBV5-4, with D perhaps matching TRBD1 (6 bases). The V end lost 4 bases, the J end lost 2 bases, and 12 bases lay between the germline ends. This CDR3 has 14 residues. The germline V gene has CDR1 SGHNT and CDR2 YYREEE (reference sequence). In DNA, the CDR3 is TGTGCCAGCAGCCCCCGCACAGGGAACTATGGCTACACCTTC. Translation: CASSPRTGNYGYTF.

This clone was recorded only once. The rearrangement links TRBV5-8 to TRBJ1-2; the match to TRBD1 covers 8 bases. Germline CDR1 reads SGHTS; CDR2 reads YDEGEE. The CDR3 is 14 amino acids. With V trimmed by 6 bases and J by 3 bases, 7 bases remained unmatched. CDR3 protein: CASTFDRGDYGYTF. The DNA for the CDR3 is TGTGCCAGCACCTTCGACAGGGGTGACTATGGCTACACCTTC.

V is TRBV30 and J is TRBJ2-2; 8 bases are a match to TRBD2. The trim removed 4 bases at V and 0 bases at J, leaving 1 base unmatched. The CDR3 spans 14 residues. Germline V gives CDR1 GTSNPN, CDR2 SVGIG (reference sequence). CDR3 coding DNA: TGTGCCTGGAAACTAGCGGCGAACACCGGGGAGCTGTTTTTT. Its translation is CAWKLAANTGELFF. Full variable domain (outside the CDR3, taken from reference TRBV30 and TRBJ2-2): SQTIHQWPATLVQPVGSPLSLECTVEGTSNPNLYWYRQAAGRGLQLLFYSVGIGQISSEVPQNLSASRPQDRQFILSSKKLLLSDSGFYLCAWKLAANTGELFFGEGSRLTVL.

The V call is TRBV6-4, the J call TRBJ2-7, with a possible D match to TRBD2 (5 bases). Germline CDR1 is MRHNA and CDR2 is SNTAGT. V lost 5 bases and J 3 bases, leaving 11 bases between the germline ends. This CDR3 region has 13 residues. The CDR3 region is CASSREKGYEQYF. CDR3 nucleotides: TGTGCCAGCAGTAGGGAGAAGGGCTACGAGCAGTACTTC.

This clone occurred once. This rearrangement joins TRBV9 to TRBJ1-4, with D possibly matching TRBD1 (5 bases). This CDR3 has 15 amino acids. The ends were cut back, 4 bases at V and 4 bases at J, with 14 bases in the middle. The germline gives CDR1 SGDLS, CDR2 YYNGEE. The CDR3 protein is CASSPSGGSNEKLFF. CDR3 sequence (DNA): TGTGCCAGCAGCCCGAGTGGGGGTAGTAATGAAAAACTGTTTTTT.

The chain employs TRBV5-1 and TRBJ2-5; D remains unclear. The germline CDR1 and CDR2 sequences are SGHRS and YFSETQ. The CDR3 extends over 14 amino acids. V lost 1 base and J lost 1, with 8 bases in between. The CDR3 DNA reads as TGCGCCAGCAGCTTGCCCCAGTTCCAAGAGACCCAGTACTTC. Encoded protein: CASSLPQFQETQYF. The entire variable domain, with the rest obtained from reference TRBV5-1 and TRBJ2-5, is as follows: KAGVTQTPRYLIKTRGQQVTLSCSPISGHRSVSWYQQTPGQGLQFLFEYFSETQRNKGNFPGRFSGRQFSNSRSEMNVSTLELGDSALYLCASSLPQFQETQYFGPGTRLLVL.

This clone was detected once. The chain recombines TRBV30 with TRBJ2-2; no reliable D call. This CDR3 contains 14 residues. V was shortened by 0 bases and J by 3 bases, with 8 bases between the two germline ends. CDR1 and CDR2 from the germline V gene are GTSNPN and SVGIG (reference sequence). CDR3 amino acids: CAWSVGRDTGELFF. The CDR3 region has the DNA TGTGCCTGGAGTGTGGGAAGGGACACCGGGGAGCTGTTTTTT.

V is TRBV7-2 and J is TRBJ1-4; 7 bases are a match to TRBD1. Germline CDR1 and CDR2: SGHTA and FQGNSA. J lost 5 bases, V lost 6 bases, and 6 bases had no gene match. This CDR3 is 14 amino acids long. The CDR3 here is CASSRGGGNEKLFF. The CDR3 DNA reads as TGTGCCAGCAGTCGGGGAGGGGGCAATGAAAAACTGTTTTTT.

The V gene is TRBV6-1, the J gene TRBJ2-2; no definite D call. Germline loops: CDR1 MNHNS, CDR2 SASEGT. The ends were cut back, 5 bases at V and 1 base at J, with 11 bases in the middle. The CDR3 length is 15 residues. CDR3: CASSMLTQNTGELFF. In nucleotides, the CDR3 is TGTGCCAGCAGTATGTTAACCCAGAACACCGGGGAGCTGTTTTTT.